The 5 T cell receptor beta chains below all came from one sample that was sequenced in a study of identifying expanded T cells in peripheral blood. Produced via immunoSEQ multiplex PCR; TCRdb's table is partial and in-frame only. This table has over 75,000 clones, 88% appearing once. The sample consisted of blood. The receptors stem from a person aged 18-70 years in good health.

V and J are TRBV4-1 and TRBJ2-7; TRBD2 agrees at 7 bases. With 1 base clipped from V and 1 base from J, the junction kept 4 bases outside the gene matches. This CDR3 spans 15 amino acids. Germline-derived CDR1 and CDR2 are MGHRA and YSYEKL. Here the CDR3 DNA reads TGCGCCAGCAGCCAAGCCCCGGGACTATCCTACGAGCAGTACTTC. Translation: CASSQAPGLSYEQYF.

The chain recombines TRBV9 with TRBJ1-6; D is undetermined. The CDR3 consists of 16 residues. V was trimmed by 3 bases and J by 7 bases, leaving 17 bases between them. CDR1 is SGDLS, CDR2 YYNGEE, per germline. CDR3 nucleotide sequence: TGTGCCAGCAGCGGCTACAAGGGCACCCTAAATTCACCCCTCCACTTT. This encodes CASSGYKGTLNSPLHF.

On this clone itself: The junction shows a germline mismatch at one end, possibly a read error. This chain links TRBV13 with TRBJ2-3, with TRBD2 matching over 11 bases. The CDR3 runs to 17 residues. Germline CDR1 PRHDT, CDR2 FYEKMQ (reference sequence). The CDR3 DNA follows: TGTGCCAGCAGCATAGGGGCTAGCGGGGGGCTCACAGATACGCAGTATTTT. Encoded protein: CASSIGASGGLTDTQYF.

The V and J genes are TRBV18 and TRBJ2-5; D is possibly TRBD1 (5 bases). The CDR3 is 15 amino acids. Germline CDR1 is KGHSH and CDR2 is LQKENI. V lost 0 bases and J lost 5, with 13 bases in between. The chain's CDR3 is CASSPPELGVETQYF. The DNA for the CDR3 is TGTGCCAGCTCACCACCGGAGCTAGGGGTTGAGACCCAGTACTTC.

This chain links TRBV10-3 with TRBJ2-2; TRBD1 agrees at 10 bases. This CDR3 has 17 residues. Trimming removed 2 bases from V and 1 base from J; junction bases left unmatched: 4. CDR1 and CDR2 from the germline V gene are ENHRY and SYGVKD. The DNA of the CDR3 is TGTGCCATCAGTGAGCGTCGGACAGGGGGGAACACCGGGGAGCTGTTTTTT. Translated, it gives CAISERRTGGNTGELFF.